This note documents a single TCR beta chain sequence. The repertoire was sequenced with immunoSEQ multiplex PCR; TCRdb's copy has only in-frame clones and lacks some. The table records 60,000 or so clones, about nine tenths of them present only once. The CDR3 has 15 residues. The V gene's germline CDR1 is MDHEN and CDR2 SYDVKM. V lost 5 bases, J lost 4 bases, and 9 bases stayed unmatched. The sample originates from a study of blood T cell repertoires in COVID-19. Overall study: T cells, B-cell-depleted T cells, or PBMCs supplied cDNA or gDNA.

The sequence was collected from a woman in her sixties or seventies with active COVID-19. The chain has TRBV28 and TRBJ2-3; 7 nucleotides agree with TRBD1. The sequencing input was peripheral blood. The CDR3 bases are TGTGCCAGCAGTCAAGAGGACAGGCCGGCAGATACGCAGTATTTT. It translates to CASSQEDRPADTQYF.